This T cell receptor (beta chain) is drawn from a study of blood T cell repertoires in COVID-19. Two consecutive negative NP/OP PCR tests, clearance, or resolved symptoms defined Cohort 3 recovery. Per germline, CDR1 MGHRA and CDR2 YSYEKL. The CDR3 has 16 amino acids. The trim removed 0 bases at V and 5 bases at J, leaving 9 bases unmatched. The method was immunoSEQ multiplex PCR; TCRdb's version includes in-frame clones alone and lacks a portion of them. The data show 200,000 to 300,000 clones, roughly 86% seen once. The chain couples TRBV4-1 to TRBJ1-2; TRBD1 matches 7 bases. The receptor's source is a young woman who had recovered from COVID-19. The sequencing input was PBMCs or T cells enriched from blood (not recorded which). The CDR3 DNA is TGCGCCAGCAGCCAAGATCCAGGGACAGCTTTTTATGGCTACACCTTC. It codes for CASSQDPGTAFYGYTF.